These T cell receptor beta chains were read from a single sample in a study of shared clonotypes between healthy human individuals. The table came from immunoSEQ multiplex PCR; TCRdb's copy has only in-frame clones and leaves some out. Of 950,000 to 1,200,000 clones listed, around 77% are singletons. Sequenced sample: memory CD4+ T cells from PBMCs. The receptors come from a young man in good health. Some clones in this sample may be carry-over from other donors' samples. CDR3s include the opening cysteine and the closing phenylalanine or tryptophan. Each record gives: CDR3 protein, CDR3 DNA, D gene, J gene, V gene, clone size. D genes are given only for firm matches. Only part of the rows carry a size: once, few, many, or a class if the clone is expanded.

CDR3: CASSLDRANEKLFF
DNA: TGCGCCAGCAGCTTAGACAGGGCTAATGAAAAACTGTTTTTT
D: TRBD1
J: TRBJ1-4
V: TRBV5-1
size: once

CDR3: CASSSPYRTGNTIYF
DNA: TGTGCCAGCAGTTCCCCGTATCGTACTGGAAACACCATATATTTT
D: NA
J: TRBJ1-3
V: TRBV6-5
size: NA

CDR3: CASSPWGSTDTQYF
DNA: TGTGCCAGCAGTCCCTGGGGAAGCACAGATACGCAGTATTTT
D: NA
J: TRBJ2-3
V: TRBV28
size: NA

CDR3: CASSLDTNTEAFF
DNA: TGCGCCAGCAGTTTAGACACGAACACTGAAGCTTTCTTT
D: NA
J: TRBJ1-1
V: TRBV5-1
size: NA

CDR3: CASSGREGPPDTQYF
DNA: TGTGCCAGTTCGGGGCGGGAGGGCCCTCCAGATACGCAGTATTTT
D: TRBD2
J: TRBJ2-3
V: TRBV5-4
size: NA

CDR3: CASSSGQFYGYTF
DNA: TGTGCCAGCAGCTCGGGACAATTTTATGGCTACACCTTC
D: NA
J: TRBJ1-2
V: TRBV7-8
size: once

CDR3: CASSPTSRRTVF
DNA: TGTGCCAGCAGTCCGACATCTCGCCGCACGGTTTTT
D: NA
J: TRBJ1-4
V: TRBV28
size: NA

CDR3: CASSFTGNSNQPQHF
DNA: TGCGCCAGCAGCTTTACAGGGAATAGCAATCAGCCCCAGCATTTT
D: NA
J: TRBJ1-5
V: TRBV5-1
size: NA

CDR3: CASSPDGTNYGYTF
DNA: TGCGCCAGCAGCCCAGACGGGACTAACTATGGCTACACCTTC
D: NA
J: TRBJ1-2
V: TRBV5-1
size: NA

CDR3: CASSRQGSADQPQHF
DNA: TGTGCCAGCAGCCGACAGGGTTCAGCGGATCAGCCCCAGCATTTT
D: TRBD1
J: TRBJ1-5
V: TRBV6-6
size: NA

CDR3: CASSSGTGNTIYF
DNA: TGTGCCAGCAGTTCCGGGACTGGAAACACCATATATTTT
D: NA
J: TRBJ1-3
V: TRBV25-1
size: NA

CDR3: CASSGDTGELFF
DNA: TGTGCCAGCTCGGGCGACACCGGGGAGCTGTTTTTT
D: NA
J: TRBJ2-2
V: TRBV18
size: NA

CDR3: CASSLRTGALLYF
DNA: TGTGCCAGCAGCTTAAGGACAGGGGCTCTTTTGTATTTT
D: TRBD1
J: TRBJ1-3
V: TRBV7-2
size: NA

CDR3: CASSPRTGEKLFF
DNA: TGTGCCAGCAGTCCGAGGACGGGCGAAAAACTGTTTTTT
D: NA
J: TRBJ1-4
V: TRBV27
size: NA

CDR3: CASSLGLTGNQPQHF
DNA: TGTGCCAGCAGCTTAGGTCTTACAGGGAATCAGCCCCAGCATTTT
D: NA
J: TRBJ1-5
V: TRBV7-2
size: NA

CDR3: CASSFFGTGVGTQYF
DNA: TGTGCCAGCAGTTTTTTCGGGACAGGGGTCGGGACCCAGTACTTC
D: TRBD1
J: TRBJ2-5
V: TRBV28
size: NA

CDR3: CASSPRSAAQETQYF
DNA: TGTGCCAGCAGCCCTAGGTCGGCAGCCCAAGAGACCCAGTACTTC
D: NA
J: TRBJ2-5
V: TRBV14
size: NA

CDR3: CASTYARWTGELFF
DNA: TGTGCCAGCACCTACGCGCGGTGGACCGGGGAGCTGTTTTTT
D: NA
J: TRBJ2-2
V: TRBV28
size: NA

CDR3: CASSFLASGYNEQFF
DNA: TGTGCCAGCAGTTTCTTAGCTAGCGGTTACAATGAGCAGTTCTTC
D: TRBD2
J: TRBJ2-1
V: TRBV28
size: NA

CDR3: CAIRGQGARGTEAFF
DNA: TGTGCCATCAGAGGACAGGGGGCGCGGGGCACTGAAGCTTTCTTT
D: TRBD1
J: TRBJ1-1
V: TRBV10-3
size: NA

CDR3: CASSLGGQASQETQYF
DNA: TGCGCCAGCAGCTTGGGGGGACAGGCGTCCCAAGAGACCCAGTACTTC
D: TRBD1
J: TRBJ2-5
V: TRBV5-1
size: NA

CDR3: CASSERGLDRIVEKLFF
DNA: TGTGCCAGCAGTGAAAGGGGCTTGGACAGGATTGTTGAAAAACTGTTTTTT
D: TRBD1
J: TRBJ1-4
V: TRBV6-1
size: NA

CDR3: CARRLAPNADTQYF
DNA: TGTGCCAGAAGACTAGCACCCAACGCGGATACGCAGTATTTT
D: TRBD2
J: TRBJ2-3
V: TRBV2
size: NA

CDR3: CASSRGQKGAGVATEAKNIQYF
DNA: TGCGCCAGCAGCCGGGGCCAAAAGGGGGCGGGAGTAGCCACTGAAGCCAAAAACATTCAGTACTTC
D: NA
J: TRBJ2-4
V: TRBV10-1
size: NA

CDR3: CASGSGTSKYF
DNA: TGTGCCAGCGGATCCGGGACTTCTAAATACTTC
D: NA
J: TRBJ2-7
V: TRBV6-6
size: NA

CDR3: CASSKVRAQAKNQPQHF
DNA: TGTGCCAGCAGCAAGGTTAGGGCTCAAGCCAAGAATCAGCCCCAGCATTTT
D: NA
J: TRBJ1-5
V: TRBV21-1
size: NA

CDR3: CASGRQGNTEAFF
DNA: TGTGCCAGCGGTCGTCAGGGGAACACTGAAGCTTTCTTT
D: NA
J: TRBJ1-1
V: TRBV6-5
size: NA

CDR3: CAISESLYEQYF
DNA: TGTGCCATCAGTGAGTCCCTCTACGAGCAGTACTTC
D: NA
J: TRBJ2-7
V: TRBV10-3
size: many

CDR3: CASRNAPGQGAYGELFF
DNA: TGTGCCAGCAGAAATGCCCCGGGACAGGGGGCATACGGGGAGCTGTTTTTT
D: TRBD1
J: TRBJ2-2
V: TRBV28
size: NA

CDR3: CASRGVRGYTF
DNA: TGTGCCAGCAGGGGAGTCAGGGGCTACACCTTC
D: NA
J: TRBJ1-2
V: TRBV28
size: once

CDR3: CASNALGGQANQPQHF
DNA: TGTGCCAGCAACGCCCTCGGGGGGCAGGCCAATCAGCCCCAGCATTTT
D: NA
J: TRBJ1-5
V: TRBV7-8
size: NA

CDR3: CASSWKGGTDTQYF
DNA: TGTGCCAGCAGCTGGAAGGGGGGCACAGATACGCAGTATTTT
D: NA
J: TRBJ2-3
V: TRBV5-6
size: NA

CDR3: CASSDRGNTGELFF
DNA: TGTGCCAGCAGCGATCGAGGGAACACCGGGGAGCTGTTTTTT
D: NA
J: TRBJ2-2
V: TRBV9
size: NA

CDR3: CASSDRSDTQYF
DNA: TGTGCCAGCAGTGACAGATCCGATACGCAGTATTTT
D: NA
J: TRBJ2-3
V: TRBV2
size: few

CDR3: CASSRLGETNTGELFF
DNA: TGTGCCAGCAGTCGACTAGGGGAAACAAACACCGGGGAGCTGTTTTTT
D: NA
J: TRBJ2-2
V: TRBV2
size: NA

CDR3: CASSVGQLMNTEAFF
DNA: TGCGCCAGCAGCGTGGGACAGTTAATGAACACTGAAGCTTTCTTT
D: TRBD1
J: TRBJ1-1
V: TRBV5-1
size: NA

CDR3: CASRPQDRVGEAFF
DNA: TGTGCCAGCAGACCCCAGGACAGGGTGGGAGAAGCTTTCTTT
D: TRBD1
J: TRBJ1-1
V: TRBV6-5
size: NA

CDR3: CASSRVGVADYGYTF
DNA: TGTGCCAGCAGCCGGGTAGGTGTGGCAGACTATGGCTACACCTTC
D: NA
J: TRBJ1-2
V: TRBV6-5
size: many

CDR3: CASQMWSTDNEQFF
DNA: TGTGCCAGCCAAATGTGGTCTACTGACAATGAGCAGTTCTTC
D: NA
J: TRBJ2-1
V: TRBV28
size: NA

CDR3: CASSFSGNTEAFF
DNA: TGCGCCAGCAGCTTTTCAGGTAACACTGAAGCTTTCTTT
D: NA
J: TRBJ1-1
V: TRBV5-1
size: few

CDR3: CASSFSGRDTEAFF
DNA: TGTGCCAGCAGCTTTTCAGGGAGGGACACTGAAGCTTTCTTT
D: NA
J: TRBJ1-1
V: TRBV5-6
size: NA

CDR3: CASSLGFPASGGTQYF
DNA: TGCGCCAGCAGCTTGGGGTTCCCCGCTTCGGGGGGTACGCAGTATTTT
D: TRBD2
J: TRBJ2-3
V: TRBV5-1
size: NA

CDR3: CASRDRGHPFNQPQHF
DNA: TGTGCCAGCAGAGACAGGGGCCATCCCTTCAATCAGCCCCAGCATTTT
D: NA
J: TRBJ1-5
V: TRBV21-1
size: NA

CDR3: CASSWGTGSSEQYF
DNA: TGTGCCAGCAGCTGGGGGACAGGGTCGAGCGAGCAGTACTTC
D: TRBD1
J: TRBJ2-7
V: TRBV7-9
size: NA

CDR3: CASSSTGMNTEAFF
DNA: TGTGCCAGCAGTTCGACAGGGATGAACACTGAAGCTTTCTTT
D: TRBD1
J: TRBJ1-1
V: TRBV28
size: many

CDR3: CAISESLAKYNEQFF
DNA: TGTGCCATCAGTGAGTCCCTAGCGAAGTACAATGAGCAGTTCTTC
D: NA
J: TRBJ2-1
V: TRBV10-3
size: many